This T cell receptor (beta chain) was obtained from a study of T cell clonality in common variable immunodeficiency (dated by TCRdb to 2015 to 2017). For sequencing input, CVID and control samples contributed equivalent amounts of genomic DNA. For every sample, a 60 bp segment covering the rearranged TCRbeta CDR3 region was amplified and then sequenced. TCRbeta amplification used the immunoSEQ assay, a bias-corrected multiplex PCR with high-throughput sequencing. Per the authors' processing: Every unique nucleotide sequence counted as a clone and was annotated with V, D and J genes, copy number and frequency. Sequences were labeled productive if in frame, and non-productive if out of frame or containing stop codons. Clonality was calculated from Shannon's entropy as previously described. The predicted amino acid sequences of productive clones were used to derive the mean CDR3 Kyte-Doolittle hydropathy. Hierarchical clustering of scaled V gene usage was performed with the R hclust function using Manhattan distance and complete linkage. Sharing of clones by CDR3 amino acid sequence was evaluated by resampling 12 repertoires per group over 100 rounds. Repertoires were searched for more than 55 published EBV-specific and approximately 240 published CMV-specific TCRbeta sequences. Analysis left out two CVID samples that produced under 10,000 sequences, so 40 to 45 CVID repertoires remained. TCRdb holds this immuneACCESS table with in-frame rearrangements only. Some clones are missing; in checked studies, unresolved V genes explain under half, and the rest has no known cause. The V and J calls and clone size come from that table; D and trimming were worked out from the DNA. This sample has almost 20,000 clones in the table, none counted a single time. Roughly 2.5% of the sample belongs to the ten largest clones.

As to this clone: The specificity of this receptor is unknown. The observed sequence ends 3 residues before the CDR3 terminus, with the missing tail filled in from the germline J gene.

CVID was diagnosed by standard criteria: serum IgG, IgA and/or IgM reduced below normal range, plus specific antibody deficiency. A total of 44 subjects (about 15 female and 29 male; age range roughly 8 to 70 years, mean age around 42) were included in the CVID group. Both CVID patients and healthy controls were predominantly of Caucasian heritage. At the time of study participation, every CVID subject had been on replacement immunoglobulin therapy for one year or longer. At blood collection, none of the CVID subjects was ill or on immunomodulatory or immunosuppressive medication. Heparinized peripheral whole blood samples of roughly 5 to 8.5 ml were obtained from each donor. Genomic DNA from adults with common variable immune deficiency (CVID) and from healthy adult controls was the source for sequencing TCRbeta CDR3 repertoires. To isolate peripheral blood mononuclear cells, diluted blood was subjected to density centrifugation over Hypaque 1077 or Ficoll-Paque. Genomic DNA was extracted from unsorted mononuclear cells by Qiagen column purification or by a centrifugation-based method.

Reading the germline V gene gives CDR1 MNHNS and CDR2 SASEGT. Between the V and J ends, shortened by 2 bases and 1 base respectively, the junction contains 14 bases. The CDR3 measures 16 amino acids from cysteine to phenylalanine. Of the CDR3's DNA, 39 bases were read; they are in frame from base 1. Broader findings and caveats from the paper: The authors noted that sequencing repertoires of T cell subpopulations would be needed to clarify what caused the increased clonality in CVID. Reportedly, TCRbeta sequences from CVID had fewer deletions and N-nucleotide insertions, and highly modified clones with 13 or more V deletions were absent from CVID. Compared with healthy controls, CVID subjects showed increased TCRbeta clonality (t-test p = 0.018), a feature most characteristic of about a third of subjects. Despite equal DNA input, controls averaged about 81,820 unique sequences per sample versus about 30,000 in CVID samples. Healthy controls shared more TCRbeta clones with each other than CVID subjects shared among themselves (p < 0.0001). Patient heterogeneity within the CVID cohort put limits on correlating repertoire features with clinical complications.

The sequenced sample was peripheral blood mononuclear cells. The sequence derives from a human donor with common variable immunodeficiency. The sequence joins TRBV6-1 to TRBJ1-1, with the D gene too uncertain to name. CDR3 region: CASSEIGGPPNTEAFF. The covered CDR3 bases are TGTGCCAGCAGTGAAATTGGAGGGCCTCCGAACACTGAA.